A selection of T cell receptor beta chains follows, all from one sample in a study of T cell repertoires in cytomegalovirus infection. TCRdb redid the calling of the reads with MiXCR, one entry per CDR3 protein. The sample records some 300,000 distinct CDR3 sequences, roughly 17% being singletons. Sequenced input: PBMCs. Receptors were obtained from a human donor in good health (CMV status not recorded). Some clones in this sample may be carry-over from other donors' samples. CDR3s include the opening cysteine and the closing phenylalanine or tryptophan. The D gene is left open where the match is weak. Not every row has a clone size; where given, it reads once, few, many or a size class.

v_gene	j_gene	d_gene	abundance	CDR3aa	CDR3nt
TRBV19	TRBJ1-1	NA	NA	CASQEGRSGTEAFF	TGTGCCAGTCAAGAGGGGAGGTCAGGGACTGAAGCTTTCTTT
TRBV5-6	TRBJ2-5	NA	NA	CASSGRGPLVNGDQYF	TGTGCCAGCAGCGGGCGGGGACCCTTGGTGAATGGTGACCAGTACTTC
TRBV7-2	TRBJ1-1	TRBD1	many	CASSSGPTGAEAFF	TGTGCCAGCAGCTCTGGCCCCACAGGGGCTGAAGCTTTCTTT
TRBV20-1	TRBJ1-5	NA	NA	CSALSGDQPQHF	TGCAGTGCCCTGTCGGGTGATCAGCCCCAGCATTTT
TRBV6-1	TRBJ1-3	TRBD1	few	CASRRDRGGSGNTIYF	TGTGCCAGCAGAAGGGACAGGGGAGGATCTGGAAACACCATATATTTT
TRBV6-2/TRBV6-3	TRBJ1-5	NA	few	CASNQRAPQPQHF	TGTGCCAGCAACCAAAGGGCCCCACAGCCCCAGCATTTT
TRBV15	TRBJ1-3	NA	few	CATSRFLQGRSGNTIYF	TGTGCCACCAGCAGGTTCCTTCAGGGCCGATCTGGAAACACCATATATTTT
TRBV7-9	TRBJ1-6	NA	few	CASSRTREGPYNSPLHF	TGTGCCAGCAGCCGTACGAGGGAAGGGCCCTATAATTCACCCCTCCACTTT
TRBV12-3/TRBV12-4	TRBJ1-1	NA	many	CASRATGLGTEAFF	TGTGCCAGCAGGGCCACAGGGTTGGGGACTGAAGCTTTCTTT
TRBV18	TRBJ2-7	NA	few	CASSNAGVYEQYF	TGTGCCAGCTCAAACGCAGGCGTATACGAGCAGTACTTC
TRBV20-1	TRBJ2-3	TRBD2	many	CSAPRGGGETDTQYF	TGCAGTGCCCCCCGCGGGGGAGGAGAAACAGATACGCAGTATTTT
TRBV6-5	TRBJ1-1	NA	NA	CASSVDNTEAFF	TGTGCCAGCAGTGTAGATAACACTGAAGCTTTCTTT
TRBV12-3/TRBV12-4	TRBJ2-3	TRBD1	few	CASALWGSGTGLADTQYF	TGTGCCAGCGCCTTATGGGGCTCAGGGACAGGGCTGGCAGATACGCAGTATTTT
TRBV7-9	TRBJ1-5	NA	many	CASSLGGRGGQPQHF	TGTGCCAGCAGCTTAGGGGGCAGGGGTGGTCAGCCCCAGCATTTT
TRBV5-1	TRBJ2-2	TRBD2	NA	CASSLPGLADNTGELFF	TGCGCCAGCAGCTTGCCGGGACTAGCGGATAACACCGGGGAGCTGTTTTTT
TRBV12-3/TRBV12-4	TRBJ2-2	TRBD1	NA	CASSFHPGQFTGELFF	TGTGCCAGCAGTTTTCACCCGGGACAGTTCACCGGGGAGCTGTTTTTT
TRBV7-6	TRBJ2-3	TRBD1	many	CASSRQGGDTQYF	TGTGCCAGCAGTAGACAGGGCGGGGATACGCAGTATTTT
TRBV6-5	TRBJ2-7	TRBD2	NA	CASKLAGGTYEQYF	TGTGCCAGCAAACTAGCGGGGGGGACCTACGAGCAGTACTTC